This T cell receptor (beta chain) was sequenced for a study of STAT3 mutations in large granular lymphocyte leukemia. On the study more broadly: Roughly half of the longitudinally sequenced T-LGLL patients carried detectable canonical activating STAT3 mutations. Regarding the study as a whole: In T-cell large granular lymphocyte leukemia, about half of patients showed multiple immunodominant subclonotypes. In some patients, a small highly pathogenic clone possibly went undetected.

Germline CDR1 reads SEHNR; CDR2 reads FQNEAQ (reference sequence). Unmatched junction bases numbered 10, after V lost 5 bases and J lost 6 bases. The CDR3 runs 15 residues. With respect to this clone: What it binds is unknown.

Clones were read by immunoSEQ multiplex PCR, and TCRdb kept only the in-frame ones, dropping some. The table includes about 42,000 clones, about three quarters detected once. This TCR was sampled from a human donor with T large granular lymphocyte leukemia. Some clones in this sample may be carry-over from other donors' samples. The sample comprised PBMCs. V usage is TRBV7-9 and J usage is TRBJ2-3; 8 bases match TRBD2. The CDR3 coding sequence is TGTGCCAGCAGCGCTCCGGGGGGGGTCACGGATACGCAGTATTTT. Encoded protein: CASSAPGGVTDTQYF.